These T cell receptor beta chains were read from a single sample in a study of cytotoxic CD8 clonotypes in ibrutinib-treated CLL. The table came from immunoSEQ multiplex PCR; TCRdb's copy has only in-frame clones and leaves some out. Found here are over 250,000 clones, roughly 76% of them singletons; the top ten hold about 5.3%. The source material was PBMCs, sampled at disease progression, from a patient treated with ibrutinib. Source of these receptors: a human donor with chronic lymphocytic leukemia. CDR3s include the opening cysteine and the closing phenylalanine or tryptophan. The D gene is left open where the match is weak. Clone size is stated in some rows and not others, as once, few, many or a class when expanded.

j_gene,v_gene,abundance,d_gene,CDR3nt,CDR3aa
TRBJ2-7,TRBV11-2,NA,NA,TGTGCCAGCAGCTTAGCTTACGAGCAGTACTTC,CASSLAYEQYF
TRBJ1-1,TRBV7-8,few,NA,TGTGCCAGCAGTCGACCCTCGACAGCTGAAGCTTTCTTT,CASSRPSTAEAFF
TRBJ2-7,TRBV7-3,NA,NA,TGTGCCAGCAGCTTTGAGGGGCAGGGACCCTACGAGCAGTACTTC,CASSFEGQGPYEQYF
TRBJ2-3,TRBV4-3,NA,TRBD2,TGCGCCAGCAGGCGGGGGGTCTACGGCACAGATACGCAGTATTTT,CASRRGVYGTDTQYF
TRBJ2-7,TRBV4-1,NA,TRBD2,TGCGCCAGCAGCCAGAGAGATCTAGCGGGGTCCGAGCAGTACTTC,CASSQRDLAGSEQYF
TRBJ1-3,TRBV28,NA,NA,TGTGCCAGCAGAGCCCCGGGGCAGCCTACCTCTGGAAACACCATATATTTT,CASRAPGQPTSGNTIYF
TRBJ2-2,TRBV5-1,few,NA,TGCGCCAGCAGCTTGGCGGCGCAGGGATTCACCGGGGAGCTGTTTTTT,CASSLAAQGFTGELFF
TRBJ2-7,TRBV9,NA,TRBD1,TGTGCCAGCAGCGTAGCGACGACAGGGTCCCCCTACGAGCAGTACTTC,CASSVATTGSPYEQYF
TRBJ2-1,TRBV19,once,TRBD1,TGTGCCAGTAGTACTCTTCTAGGGACAGGGGTGAACAATGAGCAGTTCTTC,CASSTLLGTGVNNEQFF
TRBJ2-3,TRBV4-1,NA,NA,TGCGCCAGCAGCGACGACAGTTACAGTTTTTCGTATACGCAGTATTTT,CASSDDSYSFSYTQYF
TRBJ2-5,TRBV29-1,NA,TRBD2,TGCAGCGCCTATAGGTTGACTAGCGGGACCCAGTACTTC,CSAYRLTSGTQYF
TRBJ2-7,TRBV28,NA,NA,TGTGCCAGCACCCCGGTCAGGGACGGGCCCTACGAGCAGTACTTC,CASTPVRDGPYEQYF
TRBJ2-2,TRBV5-1,NA,NA,TGCGCCAGCAGCCCCCCTAGCGGGGAGCTGTTTTTT,CASSPPSGELFF
TRBJ2-3,TRBV9,NA,TRBD2,TGTGCCAGCAGCGTGTCTAGCGGGGGCGGCACAGATACGCAGTATTTT,CASSVSSGGGTDTQYF
TRBJ2-3,TRBV10-1,NA,NA,TGCGCCAGCAGTCTAATCAGGGCAGATACGCAGTATTTT,CASSLIRADTQYF